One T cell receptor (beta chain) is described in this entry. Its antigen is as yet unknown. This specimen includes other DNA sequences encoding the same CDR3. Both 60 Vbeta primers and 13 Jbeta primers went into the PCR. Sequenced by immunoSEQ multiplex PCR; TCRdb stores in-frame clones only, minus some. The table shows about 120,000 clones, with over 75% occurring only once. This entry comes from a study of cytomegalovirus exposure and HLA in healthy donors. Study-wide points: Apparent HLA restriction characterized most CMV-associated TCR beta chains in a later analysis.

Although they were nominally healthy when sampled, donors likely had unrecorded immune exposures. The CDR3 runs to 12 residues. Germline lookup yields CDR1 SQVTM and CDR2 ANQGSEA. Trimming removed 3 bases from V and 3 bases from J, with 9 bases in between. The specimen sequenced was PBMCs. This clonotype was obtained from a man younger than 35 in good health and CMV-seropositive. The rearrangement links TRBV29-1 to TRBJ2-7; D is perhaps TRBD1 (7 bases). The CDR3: CSVERDSYEQYF. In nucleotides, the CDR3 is TGCAGCGTTGAGCGGGACAGCTACGAGCAGTACTTC.